This T cell receptor beta chain was sequenced for a study of blood T cell repertoires in COVID-19. The ends were cut back, 3 bases at V and 0 bases at J, with 15 bases in the middle. CDR1 is SGDLS and CDR2 is YYNGEE in the germline V gene. This CDR3 contains 16 residues. Living in under 30 US areas, the participants were between about 18 and 100 years of age. Produced via immunoSEQ multiplex PCR; TCRdb's table is partial and in-frame only. The sample lists fewer than 500,000 clones; roughly nine tenths were seen once. The chain links TRBV9 to TRBJ1-1; D perhaps matches TRBD1 (5 bases). Material for sequencing was PBMCs or T cells enriched from blood (not recorded which). The sequence came from a man aged 25-45 years who had recovered from COVID-19. The chain's CDR3 is CASSAGVQGMNTEAFF. The DNA for the CDR3 is TGTGCCAGCAGCGCCGGAGTTCAGGGAATGAACACTGAAGCTTTCTTT. The full variable domain, in which reference TRBV9 and TRBJ1-1 provide the parts outside the CDR3, is DSGVTQTPKHLITATGQRVTLRCSPRSGDLSVYWYQQSLDQGLQFLIQYYNGEERAKGNILERFSAQQFPDLHSELNLSSLELGDSALYFCASSAGVQGMNTEAFFGQGTRLTVV.